A single sample gave rise to the 26 T cell receptor beta chains below, sequenced in a study of cytomegalovirus exposure and HLA in healthy donors (dated by TCRdb to about 2017). The library was obtained by the immunoSEQ multiplex PCR assay. TCRdb obtained this table from immuneACCESS and retained in-frame rearrangements with V and J assigned. These tables miss some clones; where compared with another copy, unresolved V genes account for less than half of the shortfall, and the remainder is unexplained. The sample profile shows about 240,000 clones; approximately 84% of them were found once. The ten largest clonotypes hold around 1.3% of the sample. Sequencing was done on a sample of PBMCs. These receptors all stem from a woman under 40 in good health and CMV-seropositive.

The gene calls are TRBV25-1 and TRBJ2-7; 7 nucleotides line up with TRBD2. CDR3 length: 14 residues. Germline values: CDR1 MGHDK, CDR2 SYGVNS. With 2 bases clipped from V and 6 bases from J, the junction kept 7 bases outside the gene matches. Here the CDR3 DNA reads TGTGCCAGCAGTGAACTCCCCGGGAGGAGCGAGCAGTACTTC. Its translation: CASSELPGRSEQYF.

The chain links TRBV5-1 to TRBJ2-1, with D perhaps TRBD2 (5 bases). Germline CDR1 and CDR2: SGHRS and YFSETQ. The CDR3 totals 14 residues. Trimming left V 8 bases short and J 4 bases short, with 16 bases between. CDR3 in DNA: TGCGCCAGTACCGAAAGCGGATCGTACAATGAGCAGTTCTTC. It specifies CASTESGSYNEQFF.

This chain uses TRBV28 with TRBJ2-1, with D possibly matching TRBD2 (6 bases). Between the trimmed V and J ends, which lost 5 bases and 0 bases, there was a span of 14 bases. CDR1 is MDHEN, CDR2 SYDVKM, per germline. The CDR3 loop spans 16 amino acids. The CDR3 coding sequence is TGTGCCAGCAGTCCATCTAGCGCGAGCTCCTACAATGAGCAGTTCTTC. It translates to CASSPSSASSYNEQFF.

The genes are TRBV6-6 and TRBJ2-1; 8 bases agree with TRBD2. The CDR3 is 14 residues long. Germline V lookup: CDR1 MNHNY, CDR2 SVGAGI (reference sequence). V shed 6 bases, J shed 2 bases, and the junction held 3 bases outside the gene matches. CDR3 loop: CASSAGLAYNEQFF. The CDR3 DNA reads TGTGCCAGCAGCGCGGGACTAGCCTACAATGAGCAGTTCTTC.

This clone was found once. This chain connects TRBV5-1 to TRBJ1-1, with D perhaps TRBD1 (6 bases). The CDR3 length is 14 residues. Trimming shortened V by 3 bases and J by 1 base, and 10 bases separated the two germline ends. CDR1 SGHRS and CDR2 YFSETQ come from the germline V gene. CDR3 in amino acids: CASSSIQGNTEAFF. The CDR3 DNA reads TGCGCCAGCAGCTCGATACAGGGGAACACTGAAGCTTTCTTT.

V is TRBV6-5 and J is TRBJ2-7, with D possibly TRBD1 on 5 matching bases. Between the trimmed V and J ends, which lost 5 bases and 5 bases, there was a span of 10 bases. The germline gives CDR1 MNHEY, CDR2 SVGAGI. This CDR3 has 12 amino acids. CDR3 sequence reads: CASSDDSDEQYF. CDR3 DNA: TGTGCCAGCAGTGACGACAGCGACGAGCAGTACTTC.

V gene TRBV28 combines with J gene TRBJ1-5; D is ambiguous. Germline V CDR1 and CDR2: MDHEN, SYDVKM. This CDR3 contains 15 residues. Trimming cost V 0 bases and J 2 bases, with 8 bases left between them. CDR3 DNA: TGTGCCAGCAGTTTATGGGGGAGCGGCAATCAGCCCCAGCATTTT. As protein: CASSLWGSGNQPQHF.

The V call is TRBV7-9, the J call TRBJ1-2; 10 bases align to TRBD1. J gave up 6 bases and V 1 base, and 8 bases lay outside the gene matches. This CDR3 is 16 amino acids long. CDR1 SEHNR and CDR2 FQNEAQ come from the germline V gene (reference sequence). CDR3 sequence (DNA): TGTGCCAGCAGCTTAGGAGCTGGGACAGGGGATGATGGCTACACCTTC. It codes for CASSLGAGTGDDGYTF.

This clone has just one count. The chain combines TRBV5-1 with TRBJ2-7; 10 bases align to TRBD1. The germline V gene has CDR1 SGHRS and CDR2 YFSETQ. V lost 0 bases, J lost 4 bases, and 13 bases stayed unmatched. The CDR3 is 18 amino acids. CDR3: CASSLGQGAGVAGYEQYF. CDR3 in DNA: TGCGCCAGCAGCTTGGGACAGGGGGCTGGCGTGGCAGGTTACGAGCAGTACTTC.

The rearrangement joins TRBV4-2 to TRBJ1-2, with D uncertain. Trimming took 0 bases from V and 8 from J, leaving 13 bases between them. Germline CDR1 and CDR2: LGHNA and YNFKEQ. This CDR3 has 14 residues. CDR3 nucleotide sequence: TGTGCCAGCAGCCAAGATGGGGTGGCGGGAGGCTACACCTTC. This sequence encodes CASSQDGVAGGYTF.

V and J are TRBV10-3 and TRBJ2-3; 9 bases are a match to TRBD1. V trimming: 8 bases; J trimming: 2 bases; junction bases outside the gene matches: 8. Looked up from germline, CDR1 is ENHRY and CDR2 is SYGVKD. The CDR3 loop spans 15 amino acids. The CDR3 region has the DNA TGTGCCATCTACTCGGGACAGGGACTCACAGATACGCAGTATTTT. It encodes CAIYSGQGLTDTQYF.

The rearrangement uses TRBV4-1 and TRBJ2-7; 9 bases line up with TRBD2. The CDR3 loop spans 15 amino acids. With V trimmed by 4 bases and J by 0 bases, 4 bases remained unmatched. The germline V gene has CDR1 MGHRA and CDR2 YSYEKL. This CDR3 reads CASSPGAGGSYEQYF. The CDR3 nucleotides read TGCGCCAGCAGCCCAGGAGCGGGAGGCTCCTACGAGCAGTACTTC.

J is TRBJ2-4 and V is TRBV7-3; tentative D call: TRBD2 (5 bases). The V gene lost 2 bases and the J gene lost 8 bases, with 13 bases spanning the gap. This CDR3 region has 14 residues. Germline CDR1 SGHTA, CDR2 FQGTGA. The DNA of the CDR3 is TGTGCCAGCAGCTTATTGGGAGTCGGGGACATTCAGTACTTC. Its translation: CASSLLGVGDIQYF.

The J gene is TRBJ2-2, the V gene TRBV5-5; tentative D call: TRBD1 (6 bases). Trimming shortened V by 3 bases and J by 4 bases, and 13 bases separated the two germline ends. The germline CDR1 and CDR2 sequences are SGHKS and YYEKEE (reference sequence). CDR3 length: 15 amino acids. The CDR3 bases are TGTGCCAGCAGCTCAGGGGTGGGGTTCACCGGGGAGCTGTTTTTT. Translation: CASSSGVGFTGELFF. Drawing the rest from reference TRBV5-5 and TRBJ2-2, the complete variable domain is DAGVTQSPTHLIKTRGQQVTLRCSPISGHKSVSWYQQVLGQGPQFIFQYYEKEERGRGNFPDRFSARQFPNYSSELNVNALLLGDSALYLCASSSGVGFTGELFFGEGSRLTVL.

The chain uses TRBV19 and TRBJ2-1; 10 bases agree with TRBD2. Germline V gives CDR1 LNHDA, CDR2 SQIVND (reference sequence). This CDR3 contains 15 residues. V trimming: 5 bases; J trimming: 5 bases; junction bases outside the gene matches: 6. CDR3 nucleotides: TGTGCCAGTAGTCGCAGCGGGAGGGCCCACAATGAGCAGTTCTTC. It is translated as CASSRSGRAHNEQFF. The full variable domain, rest sourced from reference TRBV19 and TRBJ2-1, is DGGITQSPKYLFRKEGQNVTLSCEQNLNHDAMYWYRQDPGQGLRLIYYSQIVNDFQKGDIAEGYSVSREKKESFPLTVTSAQKNPTAFYLCASSRSGRAHNEQFFGPGTRLTVL.

The genes are TRBV7-2 and TRBJ2-7; D possibly corresponds to TRBD2 (6 bases). In germline, CDR1 is SGHTA, CDR2 FQGNSA. Trimming took off 1 base at V and 0 bases at J, with 16 bases between the two ends. The CDR3 has 17 amino acids. Written as DNA, the CDR3 is TGTGCCAGCAGCTTAGTACCGGGAGCGATTATCTCCTACGAGCAGTACTTC. The encoded protein is CASSLVPGAIISYEQYF.

This clone has just one count. V usage is TRBV30 and J usage is TRBJ2-6, with TRBD2 as a possible D gene (6 bases). Germline CDR1 and CDR2: GTSNPN and SVGIG (reference sequence). The V gene lost 0 bases and the J gene lost 12 bases, with 21 bases spanning the gap. The CDR3 is 16 residues long. CDR3 in amino acids: CAWSVHYIREEFVLTF. The CDR3 DNA reads TGTGCCTGGAGTGTACATTATATAAGGGAGGAATTCGTCCTGACTTTC.

V and J are TRBV18 and TRBJ2-7; maybe TRBD1 (6 bases). Trimming cost V 3 bases and J 0 bases, with 12 bases left between them. Germline V gene sequence: CDR1 KGHSH, CDR2 LQKENI. The CDR3 runs to 15 residues. The CDR3 loop is CASSPQTGNSYEQYF. The CDR3 coding sequence is TGTGCCAGCTCACCTCAGACAGGAAACTCCTACGAGCAGTACTTC.

This chain uses TRBV7-9 with TRBJ1-1; TRBD1 matches 11 bases. J lost 5 bases, V lost 5 bases, and 4 bases had no gene match. The CDR3 contains 14 residues. Germline V gene sequence: CDR1 SEHNR, CDR2 FQNEAQ (reference sequence). This CDR3 reads CASSIRDRGTEAFF. CDR3 bases: TGTGCCAGCAGCATCCGGGACAGGGGGACTGAAGCTTTCTTT.

A single count supports this clone. The CDR3 DNA is TGTGCCAGCAGTTTAGTCAGGGGGTTGCAAGAGACCCAGTACTTC. The encoded protein is CASSLVRGLQETQYF. The V gene is TRBV28, the J gene TRBJ2-5; 7 bases match TRBD1. J gave up 2 bases and V 2 bases, and 5 bases lay outside the gene matches. The CDR3 runs to 15 residues. The germline V gene encodes CDR1 MDHEN and CDR2 SYDVKM.

This sequence joins TRBV7-2 and TRBJ1-3; 10 nucleotides align to TRBD1. V was clipped by 5 bases and J by 4 bases; unmatched bases: 8. From germline, CDR1 is SGHTA and CDR2 FQGNSA. The CDR3 has 16 residues. Written as DNA, the CDR3 is TGTGCCAGCAGCCGGACGGGACAGGGGTGGGGAAACACCATATATTTT. It encodes CASSRTGQGWGNTIYF.

V gene TRBV7-8 combines with J gene TRBJ2-2, with 8 bases lining up with TRBD1. V shed 5 bases, J shed 1 base, and the junction held 6 bases outside the gene matches. The CDR3 runs 16 residues. Germline lookup yields CDR1 SGHVS and CDR2 FQNEAQ. The CDR3 sequence: CASSNPGTGNTGELFF. CDR3 bases: TGTGCCAGCAGCAACCCAGGGACAGGGAACACCGGGGAGCTGTTTTTT.

The CDR3 region has the DNA TGTGCCAGCAGCTTGGGGGACAGGGTCGACTACGAGCAGTACTTC. Amino acid sequence: CASSLGDRVDYEQYF. V gene TRBV5-6 combines with J gene TRBJ2-7; TRBD1 agrees at 9 bases. This CDR3 has 15 amino acids. CDR1 and CDR2 (germline): SGHDT, YYEEEE. J was trimmed by 3 bases and V by 0 bases; bases with no gene match: 4.

The chain carries TRBV19 and TRBJ1-3, with 8 bases fitting TRBD1. Germline-derived CDR1 and CDR2 are LNHDA and SQIVND (reference sequence). CDR3 length: 16 residues. V shed 4 bases and J 0 bases; nucleotides not matched to a gene: 5. In nucleotides, the CDR3 is TGTGCCAGTAGTACCGACAGGGGATTCTCTGGAAACACCATATATTTT. It codes for CASSTDRGFSGNTIYF. Together with reference TRBV19 and TRBJ1-3, the CDR3 gives the full variable domain: DGGITQSPKYLFRKEGQNVTLSCEQNLNHDAMYWYRQDPGQGLRLIYYSQIVNDFQKGDIAEGYSVSREKKESFPLTVTSAQKNPTAFYLCASSTDRGFSGNTIYFGEGSWLTVV.

This clone has just one count. The gene calls are TRBV5-1 and TRBJ2-5; the match to TRBD2 covers 7 bases. Germline V gives CDR1 SGHRS, CDR2 YFSETQ. This CDR3 spans 15 amino acids. The V gene end was trimmed by 4 bases and the J gene end by 1 base; junction bases not matched to a gene: 7. CDR3 region: CASSPRASGQETQYF. The CDR3 bases are TGCGCCAGCAGCCCAAGGGCTAGCGGCCAAGAGACCCAGTACTTC.

The chain links TRBV18 to TRBJ2-7, with 9 bases that match TRBD2. The CDR3 extends over 15 amino acids. The V gene's germline CDR1 is KGHSH and CDR2 LQKENI. V shed 2 bases, J shed 7 bases, and the junction held 9 bases outside the gene matches. The CDR3: CASSPRVAGDREQYF. CDR3 coding DNA: TGTGCCAGCTCACCAAGGGTAGCGGGAGATCGGGAGCAGTACTTC.